This T cell receptor beta chain was identified during a study of cytomegalovirus exposure and HLA in healthy donors (dated by TCRdb to 2017 to 2019). Turning to the overall study: An earlier analysis of several hundred of the donors reported 276 Gb of sequence data and 117 million unique TCR beta sequences obtained from around 190 million T cells. Roughly 300 gigabases of sequencing data and 70 million to 100 million unique TCR sequences made up an early release that covered 500 to 650 HLA-typed donors. The genetic ancestry cluster associated with self-reported Caucasian donors included around 76% of the 350 to 500 genotyped donors. The study aimed to test whether signatures of past pathogen exposure could be identified by cataloging public T cell receptors. The T cell repertoires of several hundred subjects were profiled by immunosequencing and related to cytomegalovirus serostatus. In addition to the first cohort of 500 to 850 subjects, a separate validation cohort of 120 different subjects was used. High-throughput TCR immunosequencing, statistical association of individual TCRs with disease status, and machine learning were combined to predict cytomegalovirus infection status. To study patterns of TCR occurrence, a later analysis re-analyzed previously published TCR beta repertoires from around 660 donors and added high-resolution HLA genotyping. The later analysis used no new phenotypic data to find candidate immune exposures, relying instead on TCR beta sequences and their occurrence across donors. In an earlier analysis of about 590 of the donors, high-throughput TCR beta sequencing was used to judge whether each TCR beta V gene segment behaved as functional or pseudogenic. Alongside the repertoire data, information on donor age, sex, ethnicity and CMV serostatus was compiled. In a later genetic analysis, genome-wide SNP genotypes for about 55% of the roughly 700 donors were used, and that subset was treated as a discovery cohort. All discovery cohort repertoires had been generated using a single sequencing platform. HLA typing included class I and class II loci at four-digit resolution. The number of donors typed differed by locus, with 629-630 for A, B, C, DRB1 and DQB1, around 500 for DQA1, nearly 610 for DPA1, and roughly 450 for DPB1. Because of strong linkage in the cohort, five DR-DQ haplotypes were treated as single units for association and clustering. On average, 235,054 unique TCR beta nucleotide sequences were sequenced per donor among a few hundred genotyped donors of the cohort, with roughly 19% of those sequences being non-productive. The full study reports these points: The cohort was sequenced for TCR beta chains only, and without alpha or paired-chain data the features that could be detected were limited. Linkage disequilibrium might explain the correlated functional status among segregating V segments, but an unknown experimental factor could not be ruled out. Presence/absence analyses assumed roughly uniform sequencing depth across donors, an assumption that may not hold. In an earlier analysis of some 550 of the donors, most TCR beta V segments were observed in productive rearrangements about 87% or about 30% of the time, broadly matching IMGT annotations. The 87-base-pair reads could not distinguish some IMGT-functional V segments, including TRBV6-2 and TRBV6-3, so those segments were excluded. In a later analysis, the rate of TCR association differed among HLA loci, with DRB1 alleles having the most associated TCRs and HLA-C alleles having the fewest. The authors suggested that the approach could potentially be extended to other disease states and immunological phenotypes. The sequencing pipeline was judged likely to have produced a cluster of highly shared sequence variants as a technical artifact. In a later genetic analysis, fewer N-insertions in productive TCRs were reported among donors in an Asian-associated ancestry cluster than the 666-donor mean. In the study, 150 to 200 TCR beta chains were listed as associated with cytomegalovirus. Most TCR sequences were seen in very few donors, while some public TCRs were found in many individuals. A later genetic analysis associated a missense DCLRE1C variant with V-gene and J-gene trimming of TCR beta chains, and an independent cohort replicated the association. A later analysis found that HLA-associated TCR beta chains were more clonally expanded and had lower generation probabilities than equally common non-associated chains. In vitro tests confirmed that a few of the cytomegalovirus-associated TCR beta chains recognize cytomegalovirus antigens. Because counts were too low, around 17 rarely observed V segments, including chromosome 9 orphons, were left out of the earlier analysis of some 640 of the donors. HLA typing was unavailable for some donors at each locus, so association tests used only the typed subset. For the cohort, immune exposure information was limited to CMV serostatus. When HLA alleles, especially DR and DQ, strongly co-occurred, TCR associations were difficult to assign to individual alleles. Specific HLA alleles were associated with 15,000 to 20,000 TCR beta sequences at a false discovery rate of 0.05 in a later analysis. A later analysis found that most CMV-associated TCR beta chains appeared HLA-restricted, with HLA associations seemingly driven largely by CMV exposure. In a later analysis, several top co-occurrence clusters were reported to appear linked to parvovirus B19, influenza, CMV and Epstein-Barr virus. The classifier was reported to diagnose cytomegalovirus status with high specificity and sensitivity in both the original cohort and the validation cohort. A further reported finding was that TCR beta sequences accurately predicted the HLA-A and HLA-B alleles for most subjects in the first cohort.

Via the germline V gene (reference sequence), CDR1 is MNHEY and CDR2 SMNVEV. V is cut by 2 bases and J by 2 bases, and the space between the germline ends is 10 bases. The CDR3 contains 14 residues, cysteine and phenylalanine counted. CDR3 DNA only is kept here, 42 bases in frame from base 1. The cohort comprised some 700 healthy bone marrow donors. At the time of sampling, all cohort members were nominally healthy, though unrecorded immune exposures were likely present. The donor was CMV seronegative and was included in the group of a few hundred seronegative cohort members. Every donor gave a peripheral blood sample, and the peripheral blood mononuclear cells from that sample were used for TCR beta sequencing. Genomic DNA was extracted from the blood cell samples with the Qiagen DNeasy Blood Extraction Kit. The library was produced with the immunoSEQ multiplex PCR assay. A mixture of 60 forward primers for TCR Vbeta segments and 13 reverse primers for TCR Jbeta segments was used in the multiplex PCR. Amplification of the CDR3 region of rearranged TCR beta genes was performed with a multiplex PCR assay on genomic DNA. Amplified TCR beta libraries were sequenced as 87-base-pair reads on the Illumina HiSeq System. Under the source paper's analysis protocol: Across the 640 or so repertoires, a later analysis counted tens of millions of unique TCR beta chains, roughly 11 million of which were shared by at least two donors. Raw reads were error-corrected and collapsed into unique sequences by a nearest-neighbor algorithm in which closely related sequences were merged to remove PCR and sequencing errors. V, D and J gene segments were assigned by aligning CDR3 sequences to IMGT reference sequences. Each retained sequence needed at least a six-nucleotide match to both a V gene segment and a J gene segment. A rearrangement was called productive if the CDR3 had no stop codons and remained in frame with V and J, and every other rearrangement was called non-productive. CDR3 was defined according to IMGT convention as the region running from the second conserved V-encoded cysteine to the conserved J-encoded phenylalanine. In an earlier analysis of more than 550 of the donors, sequences lacking an unambiguous match to a single V gene segment were excluded. An earlier analysis of under 750 of the donors called V segments functional above 56.7% productive rearrangements and segregating when the between-donor standard deviation exceeded 5%. A statistical classification framework was built for diagnosing cytomegalovirus status from the catalog of TCR beta chain sequences. V and J gene assignment, in a later analysis, came from comparing TCR nucleotide sequences with IMGT/GENE-DB human TR gene sequences. A later analysis assigned CDR3 sequences and most-parsimonious VDJ recombination scenarios with the TCRdist pipeline. In a later analysis, every TCR beta chain was defined by the combination of its CDR3 amino acid sequence and its V-gene family, and reads without a unique V-gene family were dropped. A later analysis removed nearly 600 highly shared, low-generation-probability nucleotide sequences to deal with suspected cross-contamination and a sequencing artifact. For each public chain, a later analysis derived a clonal expansion index from normalized ranks of inferred template counts within each repertoire. A later analysis computed generation probabilities with a VDJ recombination model fitted to out-of-frame rearrangements, and checked the results against IGoR. In a later analysis, hypergeometric tests were used to score TCR-TCR, TCR-HLA and TCR-CMV co-occurrence, with a repertoire-size bias correction applied to TCR pairs. To estimate false discovery rates, a later analysis permuted the HLA or CMV assignments 20 times. A later analysis grouped co-occurring TCRs with DBSCAN, adding TCRdist sequence similarity when clustering within HLA-allele-positive subsets. For co-occurrence clustering, repertoires with fewer than 30,000 or more than 120,000 public chains were excluded, along with roughly 5 repertoires with anomalous nucleotide sharing. TCRdb retrieved this table from immuneACCESS and kept in-frame rearrangements only. Not all clones are present; in checked studies, unresolved V genes account for under half, and no reason is known for the remainder. V and J calls and clone size are those listed in that table; D and trimming were worked out from the DNA. In all, the sample holds approximately 110,000 clones, and 79% of those were seen once. 2.5% to 3.5% of the sample lies in the top ten.

Details on this clone: The antigen it binds to is not known. No per-base quality is available; no much larger clone lies one base away.

This receptor was identified in a woman between 40 and 50 years old in good health and CMV-seronegative. The V and J genes are TRBV27 and TRBJ2-7; confidence is insufficient to name the D gene. Material: PBMCs. Here is the DNA: TGTGCCAGCAGTTTACTCCCTCAGACCTACGAGCAGTACTTC. It codes for CASSLLPQTYEQYF.